The subject of this entry is one TCR beta chain. Its antigen is as yet unknown. This record belongs to a study of T cells in Graves' hyperthyroidism and ophthalmopathy. Study details: Blood was drawn when the patient was first diagnosed and still untreated. General observations from the study: Most expanded thyroid clonotypes above 0.001 recurred in blood.

The germline gives CDR1 SGHDN, CDR2 FVKESK. Between the trimmed V and J ends, which lost 0 bases and 7 bases, there was a span of 7 bases. The CDR3 is 12 residues long. From RNA transcripts, TCR beta CDR3 regions were amplified. Carried out on the TCR CDR3, a first-round RT-PCR used the HTBI primer set. TCRdb re-analysed the multiplex PCR reads in MiXCR, keeping a single row per CDR3 protein. The profile shows roughly 330,000 distinct CDR3 sequences, around 17% of them singletons. Calling Graves' hyperthyroidism stable meant ophthalmopathy did not progress within 18 months. Patients aged 18 to 65 had newly diagnosed hyperthyroidism that had lasted under 2 months.

Sequencing was performed on blood. The rearrangement links TRBV14 to TRBJ2-7; no reliable D call. The TCR comes from a man younger than 40 with Graves' hyperthyroidism. The CDR3, as DNA: TGTGCCAGCAGCCAAGACGCCCCGGAGCAGTACTTC. Protein sequence: CASSQDAPEQYF.